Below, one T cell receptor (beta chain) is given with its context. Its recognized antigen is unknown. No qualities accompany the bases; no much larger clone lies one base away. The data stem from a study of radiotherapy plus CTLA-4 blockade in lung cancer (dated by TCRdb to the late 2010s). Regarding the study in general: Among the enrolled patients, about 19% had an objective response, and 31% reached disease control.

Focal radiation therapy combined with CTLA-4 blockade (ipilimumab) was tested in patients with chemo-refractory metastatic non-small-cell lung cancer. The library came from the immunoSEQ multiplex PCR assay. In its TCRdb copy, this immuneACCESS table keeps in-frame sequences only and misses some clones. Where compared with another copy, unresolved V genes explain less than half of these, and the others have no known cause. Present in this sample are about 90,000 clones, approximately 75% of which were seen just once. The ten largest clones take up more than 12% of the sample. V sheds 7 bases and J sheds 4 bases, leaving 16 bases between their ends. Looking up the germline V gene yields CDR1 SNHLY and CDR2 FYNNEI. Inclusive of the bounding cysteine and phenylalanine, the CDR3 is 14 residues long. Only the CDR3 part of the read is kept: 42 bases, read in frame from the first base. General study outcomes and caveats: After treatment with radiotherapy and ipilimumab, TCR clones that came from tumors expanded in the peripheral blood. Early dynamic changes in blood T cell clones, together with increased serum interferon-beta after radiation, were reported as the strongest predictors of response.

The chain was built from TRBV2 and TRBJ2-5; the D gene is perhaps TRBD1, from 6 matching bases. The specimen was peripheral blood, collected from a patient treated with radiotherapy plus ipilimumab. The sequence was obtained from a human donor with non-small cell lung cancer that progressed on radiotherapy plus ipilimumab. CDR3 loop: CASNPGQGGETQYF. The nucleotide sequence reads TGTGCCAGCAACCCTGGACAAGGGGGAGAGACCCAGTACTTC.